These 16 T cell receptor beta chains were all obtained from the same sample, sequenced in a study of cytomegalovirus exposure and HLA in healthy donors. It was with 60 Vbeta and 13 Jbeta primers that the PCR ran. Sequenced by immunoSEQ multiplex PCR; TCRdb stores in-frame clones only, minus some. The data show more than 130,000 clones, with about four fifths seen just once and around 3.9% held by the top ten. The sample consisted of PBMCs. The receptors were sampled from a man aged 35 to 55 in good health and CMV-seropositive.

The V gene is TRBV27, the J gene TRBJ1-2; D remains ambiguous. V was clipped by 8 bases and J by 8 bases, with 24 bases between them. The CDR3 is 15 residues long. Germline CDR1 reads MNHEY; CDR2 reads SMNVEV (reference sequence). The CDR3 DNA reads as TGTGCCAGCTCCCCGGGAGAAGGGTTCGAGCGAGGCTACACCTTC. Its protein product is CASSPGEGFERGYTF.

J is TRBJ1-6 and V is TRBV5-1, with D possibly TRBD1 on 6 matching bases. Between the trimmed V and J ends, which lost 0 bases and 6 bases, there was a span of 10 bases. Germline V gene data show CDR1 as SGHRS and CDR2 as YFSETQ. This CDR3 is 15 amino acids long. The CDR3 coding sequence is TGCGCCAGCAGCTTGGTGGGGGCGGGTAATTCACCCCTCCACTTT. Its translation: CASSLVGAGNSPLHF.

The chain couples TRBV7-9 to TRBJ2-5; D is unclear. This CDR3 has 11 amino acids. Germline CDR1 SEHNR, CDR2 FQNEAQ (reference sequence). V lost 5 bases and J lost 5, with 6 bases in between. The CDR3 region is CASSRRETQYF. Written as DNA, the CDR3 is TGTGCCAGCAGCCGTCGGGAGACCCAGTACTTC. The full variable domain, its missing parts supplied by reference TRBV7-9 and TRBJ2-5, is DTGVSQNPRHKITKRGQNVTFRCDPISEHNRLYWYRQTLGQGPEFLTYFQNEAQLEKSRLLSDRFSAERPKGSFSTLEIQRTEQGDSAMYLCASSRRETQYFGPGTRLLVL.

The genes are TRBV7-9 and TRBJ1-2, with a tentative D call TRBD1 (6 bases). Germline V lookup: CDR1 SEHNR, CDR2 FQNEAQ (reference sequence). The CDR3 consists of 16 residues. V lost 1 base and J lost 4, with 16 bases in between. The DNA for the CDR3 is TGTGCCAGCAGCTTAGGGGGAGGGGGTTGGGGCTATGGCTACACCTTC. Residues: CASSLGGGGWGYGYTF.

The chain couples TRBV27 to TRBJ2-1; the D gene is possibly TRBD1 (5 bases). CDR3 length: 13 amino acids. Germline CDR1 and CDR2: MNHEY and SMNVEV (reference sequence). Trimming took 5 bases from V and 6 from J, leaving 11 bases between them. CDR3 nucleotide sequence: TGTGCCAGCAGTCGCTTGCAGGGCAATGAGCAGTTCTTC. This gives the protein CASSRLQGNEQFF.

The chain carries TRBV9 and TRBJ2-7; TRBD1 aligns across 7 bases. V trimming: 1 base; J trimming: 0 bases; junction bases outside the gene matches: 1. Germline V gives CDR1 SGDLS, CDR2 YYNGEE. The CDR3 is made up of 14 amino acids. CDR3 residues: CASSVSGGSYEQYF. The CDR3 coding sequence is TGTGCCAGCAGCGTATCAGGGGGCTCCTACGAGCAGTACTTC.

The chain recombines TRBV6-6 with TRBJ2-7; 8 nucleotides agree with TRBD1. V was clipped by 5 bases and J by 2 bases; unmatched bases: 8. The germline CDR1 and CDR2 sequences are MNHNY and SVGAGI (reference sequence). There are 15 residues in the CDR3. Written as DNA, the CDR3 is TGTGCCAGCAGTCACGGACAGGGATTCACCTACGAGCAGTACTTC. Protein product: CASSHGQGFTYEQYF.

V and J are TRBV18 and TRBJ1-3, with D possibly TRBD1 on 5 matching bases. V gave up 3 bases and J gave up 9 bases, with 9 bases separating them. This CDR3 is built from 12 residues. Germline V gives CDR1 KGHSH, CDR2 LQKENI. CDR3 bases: TGTGCCAGCTCACCGGGGCAGGTCACCATATATTTT. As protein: CASSPGQVTIYF.

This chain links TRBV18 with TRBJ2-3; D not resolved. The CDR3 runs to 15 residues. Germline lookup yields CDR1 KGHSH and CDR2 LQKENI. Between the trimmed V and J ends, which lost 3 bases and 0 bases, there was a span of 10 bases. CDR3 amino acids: CASSPRLTSTDTQYF. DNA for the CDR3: TGTGCCAGCTCACCGCGGCTAACCAGCACAGATACGCAGTATTTT.

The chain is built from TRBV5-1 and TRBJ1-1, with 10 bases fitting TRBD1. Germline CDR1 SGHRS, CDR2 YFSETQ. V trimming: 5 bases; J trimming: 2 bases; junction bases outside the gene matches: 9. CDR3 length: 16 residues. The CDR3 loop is CASRAGTGESNTEAFF. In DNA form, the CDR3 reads TGCGCCAGCAGAGCCGGGACAGGGGAGAGTAACACTGAAGCTTTCTTT.

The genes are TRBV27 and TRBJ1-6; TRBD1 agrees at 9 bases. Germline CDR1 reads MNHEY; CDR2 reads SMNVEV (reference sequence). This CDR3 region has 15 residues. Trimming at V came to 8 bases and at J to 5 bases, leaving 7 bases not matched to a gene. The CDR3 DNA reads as TGTGCCAGCTCCTGGGGGGACAGGGATAATTCACCCCTCCACTTT. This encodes CASSWGDRDNSPLHF.

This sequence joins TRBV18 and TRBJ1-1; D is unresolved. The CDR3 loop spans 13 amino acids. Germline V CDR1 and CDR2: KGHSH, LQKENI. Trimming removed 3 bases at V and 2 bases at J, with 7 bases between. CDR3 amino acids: CASSPAPNTEAFF. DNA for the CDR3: TGTGCCAGCTCACCGGCCCCAAACACTGAAGCTTTCTTT.

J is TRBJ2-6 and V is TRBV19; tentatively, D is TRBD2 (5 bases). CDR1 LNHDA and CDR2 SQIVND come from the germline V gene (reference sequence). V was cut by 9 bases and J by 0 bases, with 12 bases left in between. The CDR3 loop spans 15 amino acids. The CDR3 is CASRRVDSGANVLTF. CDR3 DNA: TGTGCCAGCCGGCGGGTAGACTCTGGGGCCAACGTCCTGACTTTC.

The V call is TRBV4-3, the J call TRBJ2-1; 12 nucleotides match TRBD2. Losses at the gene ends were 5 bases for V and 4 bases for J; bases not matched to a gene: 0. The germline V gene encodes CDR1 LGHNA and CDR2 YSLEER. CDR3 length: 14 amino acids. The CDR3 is CASSGLAGYNEQFF. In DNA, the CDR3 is TGCGCCAGCAGCGGACTAGCGGGGTACAATGAGCAGTTCTTC.

The CDR3 protein is CASRDRDPWMVAGGEYEQYF. The CDR3 DNA follows: TGTGCCAGCAGGGACAGGGACCCCTGGATGGTAGCGGGAGGGGAATACGAGCAGTACTTC. V and J are TRBV2 and TRBJ2-7; the match to TRBD2 covers 11 bases. Germline CDR1 is SNHLY and CDR2 is FYNNEI. CDR3 length: 20 residues. V was clipped by 6 bases and J by 4 bases; unmatched bases: 23.

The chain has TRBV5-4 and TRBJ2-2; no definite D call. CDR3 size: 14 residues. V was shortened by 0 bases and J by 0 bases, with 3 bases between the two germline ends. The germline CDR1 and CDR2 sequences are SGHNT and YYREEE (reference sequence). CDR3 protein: CASSLATNTGELFF. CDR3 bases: TGTGCCAGCAGCTTGGCAACGAACACCGGGGAGCTGTTTTTT.